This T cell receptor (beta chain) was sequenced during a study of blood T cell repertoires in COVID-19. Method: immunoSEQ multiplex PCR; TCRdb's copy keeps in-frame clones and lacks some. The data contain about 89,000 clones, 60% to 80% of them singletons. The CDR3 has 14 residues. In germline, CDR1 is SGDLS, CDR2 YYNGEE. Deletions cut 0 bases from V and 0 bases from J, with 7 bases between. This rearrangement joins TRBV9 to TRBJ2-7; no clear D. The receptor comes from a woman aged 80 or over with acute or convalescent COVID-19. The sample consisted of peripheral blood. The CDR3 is CASSVDPSSYEQYF. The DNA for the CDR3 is TGTGCCAGCAGCGTAGATCCGAGCTCCTACGAGCAGTACTTC.